The 21 T cell receptor beta chains reported below all come from one sample, sequenced in a study of blood T cell repertoires in COVID-19. Sequencing was performed with immunoSEQ multiplex PCR; in TCRdb, only in-frame clones are kept and a portion is missing. The table has about 100,000 clones, just under 85% seen once. Specimen: peripheral blood. These receptors originate from a man aged 45-65 years with active or convalescent COVID-19.

This chain joins TRBV3-1 (or the pseudogene TRBV3-2) and TRBJ1-4; no clear D. Trimming removed 3 bases at V and 0 bases at J, with 5 bases between. CDR3 length: 14 amino acids. Germline CDR1 LGHDT, CDR2 YNNKEL (reference sequence). CDR3 residues: CASSHKSTNEKLFF. The CDR3 coding sequence is TGTGCCAGCAGCCACAAATCAACTAATGAAAAACTGTTTTTT.

The V and J genes are TRBV19 and TRBJ2-1, with 7 bases aligning to TRBD2. V lost 5 bases to trimming and J lost 7 bases; unmatched junction nucleotides: 11. The CDR3 has 15 residues. CDR1 and CDR2 from the germline V gene are LNHDA and SQIVND (reference sequence). CDR3 coding DNA: TGTGCCAGTAGTTTTGCGAGCGGGACTTTAAATGAGCAGTTCTTC. Translated, it gives CASSFASGTLNEQFF. The variable domain in full, with the rest retrieved from reference TRBV19 and TRBJ2-1, is DGGITQSPKYLFRKEGQNVTLSCEQNLNHDAMYWYRQDPGQGLRLIYYSQIVNDFQKGDIAEGYSVSREKKESFPLTVTSAQKNPTAFYLCASSFASGTLNEQFFGPGTRLTVL.

The V gene is TRBV28, the J gene TRBJ2-1, with TRBD1 matching 8 bases. Germline CDR1 and CDR2: MDHEN and SYDVKM. Trimming removed 2 bases from V and 7 bases from J; junction bases left unmatched: 10. The CDR3 runs to 16 residues. CDR3 region: CASSLRWQGAGNEQFF. CDR3 coding DNA: TGTGCCAGCAGTTTAAGGTGGCAGGGGGCTGGAAATGAGCAGTTCTTC.

The rearrangement uses TRBV14 and TRBJ1-5; D call uncertain. The CDR3 contains 13 residues. The V gene lost 6 bases and the J gene lost 7 bases, with 13 bases spanning the gap. From germline, CDR1 is SGHDN and CDR2 FVKESK. The CDR3 loop reads CASSPGLSQPQHF. CDR3 coding DNA: TGTGCCAGCAGTCCCGGACTGTCCCAGCCCCAGCATTTT.

The chain is built from TRBV2 and TRBJ1-1; 9 nucleotides align to TRBD1. The CDR3 contains 15 residues. Germline loops: CDR1 SNHLY, CDR2 FYNNEI. V shed 2 bases, J shed 6 bases, and the junction held 7 bases outside the gene matches. DNA of the CDR3: TGTGCCAGCAGTGAACCACCCGGGACAGGGTCTGAAGCTTTCTTT. Translating gives CASSEPPGTGSEAFF.

This clone was seen a few times. CDR3 residues: CAISDYRGSGYTF. The CDR3 DNA reads as TGTGCCATCAGTGATTACAGGGGCAGTGGCTACACCTTC. The chain couples TRBV10-3 to TRBJ1-2; TRBD1 matches 7 bases. With 3 bases clipped from V and 7 bases from J, the junction kept 5 bases outside the gene matches. The CDR3 spans 13 residues. The V gene's germline CDR1 is ENHRY and CDR2 SYGVKD.

The J gene is TRBJ2-2, the V gene TRBV25-1; D possibly corresponds to TRBD2 (6 bases). CDR1 and CDR2 from the germline V gene are MGHDK and SYGVNS. Trimming removed 0 bases at V and 5 bases at J, with 7 bases between. CDR3 length: 14 amino acids. The CDR3 DNA is TGTGCCAGCAGTGAATATGCGGGAACCGGGGAGCTGTTTTTT. It is translated as CASSEYAGTGELFF. Together with reference TRBV25-1 and TRBJ2-2, the CDR3 gives the full variable domain: EADIYQTPRYLVIGTGKKITLECSQTMGHDKMYWYQQDPGMELHLIHYSYGVNSTEKGDLSSESTVSRIRTEHFPLTLESARPSHTSQYLCASSEYAGTGELFFGEGSRLTVL.

The J gene is TRBJ1-1, the V gene TRBV2; D is ambiguous. Trimming left V 7 bases short and J 4 bases short, with 13 bases between. The CDR3 is 13 amino acids. Germline V gene lookup returns CDR1 SNHLY and CDR2 FYNNEI. CDR3 nucleotide sequence: TGTGCCAGCACCCGTGAGGGAACCACTGAAGCTTTCTTT. It yields the protein CASTREGTTEAFF.

V and J are TRBV4-1 and TRBJ1-2; D unclear. V was pared by 0 bases and J by 7 bases, with 12 bases between. CDR3 length: 14 residues. Germline-derived CDR1 and CDR2 are MGHRA and YSYEKL. The CDR3: CASSQENRSGGYTF. The CDR3 DNA reads TGCGCCAGCAGCCAAGAAAATCGGTCGGGTGGCTACACCTTC.

This rearrangement joins TRBV24-1 to TRBJ2-6, with 8 bases fitting TRBD1. The germline V gene has CDR1 KGHDR and CDR2 SFDVKD. CDR3 length equals 16 residues. With 5 bases clipped from V and 3 bases from J, the junction kept 5 bases outside the gene matches. The DNA of the CDR3 is TGTGCCACCAGTGGACAGACAGGGGATGGGGCCAACGTCCTGACTTTC. Translated: CATSGQTGDGANVLTF.

The genes are TRBV5-1 and TRBJ1-4; perhaps TRBD1 as D (6 bases). The V end lost 0 bases, the J end lost 8 bases, and 8 bases lay between the germline ends. Per germline, CDR1 SGHRS and CDR2 YFSETQ. This CDR3 spans 13 amino acids. This CDR3 is CASSLGGPEKLFF. The CDR3 nucleotides are TGCGCCAGCAGCTTGGGGGGGCCCGAAAAACTGTTTTTT.

In DNA form, the CDR3 reads TGTGCCATCAGTGAGGGACTAGCGGGAGAGAGAAATGAGCAGTTCTTC. This encodes CAISEGLAGERNEQFF. This chain links TRBV10-3 with TRBJ2-1; 13 nucleotides line up with TRBD2. Germline V gene sequence: CDR1 ENHRY, CDR2 SYGVKD. Trimming cost V 2 bases and J 7 bases; bases outside gene matches: 5. The CDR3 has 16 residues.

The rearrangement links TRBV12-3 or TRBV12-4 to TRBJ2-7; D not certain. The CDR3 is made up of 12 amino acids. V was pared by 6 bases and J by 9 bases, with 15 bases between. The CDR3 DNA follows: TGTGCCAGCAGCCCTCGCCCTGAGCGGCAGTACTTC. Translated, it gives CASSPRPERQYF.

The V call is TRBV30, the J call TRBJ2-6, with D perhaps TRBD2 (6 bases). Germline V lookup: CDR1 GTSNPN, CDR2 SVGIG (reference sequence). The CDR3 sequence is 15 residues long. The ends were cut back, 2 bases at V and 4 bases at J, with 12 bases in the middle. CDR3: CAWSFGGTGANVLTF. The CDR3 DNA is TGTGCCTGGAGTTTCGGGGGAACCGGGGCCAACGTCCTGACTTTC.

V gene TRBV15 combines with J gene TRBJ2-7; D gene unclear. Trimming took 0 bases from V and 3 from J, leaving 6 bases between them. Germline V lookup: CDR1 LNHNV, CDR2 YYDKDF (reference sequence). This CDR3 has 13 residues. As DNA, the CDR3 is TGTGCCACCAGCAGAGACTCACTCTACGAGCAGTACTTC. Protein: CATSRDSLYEQYF.

The V call is TRBV13, the J call TRBJ2-2, with TRBD1 identical over 9 bases. Germline loops: CDR1 PRHDT, CDR2 FYEKMQ (reference sequence). After removal of 5 bases from V and 5 bases from J, the junction contained 6 bases not matched to a gene. The CDR3 covers 15 residues. DNA for the CDR3: TGTGCCAGCAGCCGAGGGACAGGGAATACCGGGGAGCTGTTTTTT. Its protein is CASSRGTGNTGELFF.

The chain links TRBV6-2 or TRBV6-3 to TRBJ2-4; weak D call: TRBD2 (5 bases). Trimming pared 6 bases from V and 9 bases from J, leaving 18 bases between. CDR3 length equals 14 residues. CDR1 is MNHEY and CDR2 is SVGEGT in the germline V gene. CDR3 DNA sequence: TGTGCCAGCAGCCCGGACTCCCGCGCAGGCATTCAGTACTTC. The encoded protein is CASSPDSRAGIQYF.

The rearrangement links TRBV6-5 to TRBJ2-7; D perhaps matches TRBD1 (6 bases). Looked up from germline, CDR1 is MNHEY and CDR2 is SVGAGI. Trimming pared 5 bases from V and 3 bases from J, leaving 14 bases between. The CDR3 contains 14 residues. CDR3 residues: CASSRTYRDYEQYF. The CDR3 DNA follows: TGTGCCAGCAGTCGAACCTACAGGGACTACGAGCAGTACTTC.

This rearrangement joins TRBV27 to TRBJ1-2; 8 bases align to TRBD1. V shed 3 bases and J 1 base; nucleotides not matched to a gene: 1. CDR1 and CDR2 from the germline V gene are MNHEY and SMNVEV (reference sequence). The CDR3 length is 14 residues. CDR3 residues: CASSFGQGNYGYTF. Here the CDR3 DNA reads TGTGCCAGCAGTTTCGGACAGGGTAACTATGGCTACACCTTC.

The V and J genes are TRBV9 and TRBJ2-7; 7 bases are shared with TRBD2. CDR3 length: 15 residues. The V gene's germline CDR1 is SGDLS and CDR2 YYNGEE. Germline trimming cut 4 bases from V and 1 base from J; bases unmatched to any gene: 8. CDR3 sequence reads: CASSTGLRGSYEQYF. The CDR3 DNA follows: TGTGCCAGCAGCACGGGACTACGGGGATCCTACGAGCAGTACTTC.

This clone appeared once. V usage is TRBV5-6 and J usage is TRBJ2-1; 8 nucleotides agree with TRBD2. Germline assignment: CDR1 SGHDT and CDR2 YYEEEE. The J segment lost 5 bases and the V segment lost 5 bases, leaving 6 bases of the junction unmatched. The CDR3 runs 14 residues. CDR3 nucleotides: TGTGCCAGCAGGATCACTAGCGGTAACAATGAGCAGTTCTTC. It specifies CASRITSGNNEQFF.